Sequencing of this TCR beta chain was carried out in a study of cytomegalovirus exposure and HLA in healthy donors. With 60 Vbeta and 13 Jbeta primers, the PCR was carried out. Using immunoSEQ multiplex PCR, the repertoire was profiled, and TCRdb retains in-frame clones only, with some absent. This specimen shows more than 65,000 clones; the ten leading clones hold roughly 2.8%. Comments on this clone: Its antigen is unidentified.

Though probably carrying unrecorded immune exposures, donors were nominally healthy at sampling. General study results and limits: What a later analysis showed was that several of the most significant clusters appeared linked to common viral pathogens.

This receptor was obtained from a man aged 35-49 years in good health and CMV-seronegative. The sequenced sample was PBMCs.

The CDR3 loop is CASSDTRNIQYF. The CDR3 nucleotides read TGTGCCAGCAGTGACACGCGAAACATTCAGTACTTC. This rearrangement joins TRBV2 to TRBJ2-4; unclear D gene. The V gene's germline CDR1 is SNHLY and CDR2 FYNNEI. V lost 3 bases and J lost 6, with 6 bases in between. There are 12 residues in the CDR3.